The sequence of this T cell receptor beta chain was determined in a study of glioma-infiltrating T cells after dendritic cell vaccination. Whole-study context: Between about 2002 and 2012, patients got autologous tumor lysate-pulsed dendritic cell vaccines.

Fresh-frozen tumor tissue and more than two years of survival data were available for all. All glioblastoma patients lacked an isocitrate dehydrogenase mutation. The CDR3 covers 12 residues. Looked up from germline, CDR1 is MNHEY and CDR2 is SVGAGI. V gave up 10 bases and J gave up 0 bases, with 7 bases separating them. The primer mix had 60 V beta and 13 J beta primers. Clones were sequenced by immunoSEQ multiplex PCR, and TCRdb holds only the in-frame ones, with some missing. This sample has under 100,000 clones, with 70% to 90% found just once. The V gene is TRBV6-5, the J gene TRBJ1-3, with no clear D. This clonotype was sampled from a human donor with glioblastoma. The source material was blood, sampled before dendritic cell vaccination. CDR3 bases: TGTGCCACCCGTAGCTCTGGAAACACCATATATTTT. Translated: CATRSSGNTIYF.